This T cell receptor (beta chain) was sequenced during a study of cytomegalovirus exposure and HLA in healthy donors. The PCR used 60 Vbeta and 13 Jbeta primers. Assay used: immunoSEQ multiplex PCR; TCRdb lists only in-frame clones, some missing. The table includes 150,000 to 200,000 clones, around 80% detected once. There are 15 residues in the CDR3. Germline assignment: CDR1 ENHRY and CDR2 SYGVKD. V was clipped by 0 bases and J by 6 bases, with 14 bases between them. The chain employs TRBV10-3 and TRBJ1-2; no reliable D call. The source of this sequence is a male donor in good health and CMV-seropositive. The source material was PBMCs. CDR3 sequence: CAISESGYEGHGYTF. The CDR3 nucleotides are TGTGCCATCAGTGAGTCGGGTTACGAGGGCCATGGCTACACCTTC.